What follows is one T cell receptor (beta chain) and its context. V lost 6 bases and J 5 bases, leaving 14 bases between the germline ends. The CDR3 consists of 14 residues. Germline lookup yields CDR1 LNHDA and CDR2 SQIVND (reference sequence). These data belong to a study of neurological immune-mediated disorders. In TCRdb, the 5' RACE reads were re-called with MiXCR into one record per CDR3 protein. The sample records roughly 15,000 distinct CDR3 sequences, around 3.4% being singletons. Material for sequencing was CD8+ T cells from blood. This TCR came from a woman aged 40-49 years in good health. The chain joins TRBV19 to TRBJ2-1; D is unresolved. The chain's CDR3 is CASSLDLEDNEQFF. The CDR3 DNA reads TGTGCCAGTAGCTTAGATTTAGAGGACAATGAGCAGTTCTTC.